This T cell receptor (beta chain) was profiled in a study of blood T cell repertoires in COVID-19. The wider study: Samples of COVID-19 (acute and convalescent) were obtained from the United States, Italy and Spain. Sources were T cells, B-cell-depleted T cells, or PBMCs; the material itself was cDNA or gDNA.

The V gene lost 0 bases and the J gene lost 5 bases, with 4 bases spanning the gap. The CDR3 runs to 13 residues. CDR1 is SGHAT and CDR2 is FQNNGV in the germline V gene. In the authors' workflow: By means of reference gene primer amplification, nucleated cell counts were estimated. Profiling relied on immunoSEQ multiplex PCR, and the TCRdb table lists in-frame clones only, not all of them. The V and J calls and the clone size are those of that table, but D and trimming were determined from the DNA. Of about 15,000 clones in the sample, around 82% are singletons; the top ten hold roughly 9.7%. By share, this clone counts as medium-sized. The same CDR3 arises from other DNA sequences in this sample as well.

The chain recombines TRBV11-2 with TRBJ1-4; D gene unclear. The sequence came from a human donor in a cohort sampled during active COVID-19. The sequenced material came from peripheral blood. Here the CDR3 reads CASSLDRNEKLFF. The CDR3 DNA sequence: TGTGCCAGCAGCTTAGACAGGAATGAAAAACTGTTTTTT.